This T cell receptor (beta chain) was sequenced in a study of metastatic and nonmetastatic thyroid tumors. TCRdb re-clonotyped the PCR reads via MiXCR. The table records around 24,000 clones, 10% to 15% of them present only once. The germline gives CDR1 SGHRS, CDR2 YFSETQ. This CDR3 is 15 amino acids long. The V and J ends lost 6 bases and 3 bases respectively, with 18 bases between them. This clone was seen many times. No treatment had been given to any patient before thyroid surgery. The chain joins TRBV5-1 to TRBJ1-2; D gene ambiguous. This TCR was recovered from a female donor with papillary thyroid cancer or a benign thyroid nodule (not recorded which). Some clones in this sample may be carry-over from other donors' samples. Sequenced sample: blood. In nucleotides, the CDR3 is TGCGCCAGCAAAAATGACGTTGTCGGTCACTATGGCTACACCTTC. Translating gives CASKNDVVGHYGYTF.